A selection of T cell receptor beta chains follows, all from one sample in a study of cytomegalovirus exposure and HLA in healthy donors. Measured with immunoSEQ multiplex PCR; TCRdb has only the in-frame clones, and not every one. The repertoire includes 130,000 or so clones, around 70% of them detected once, and less than 2.5% sits in the top ten. The sample was PBMCs. The receptors shown here come from a middle-aged woman in good health and CMV-seropositive. Both conserved end residues are part of each CDR3. Each record gives: V gene, J gene, clone size, CDR3 protein. Clone size is shown for a subset of rows, as once, few, many or a class of expanded clone.

V: TRBV9
J: TRBJ2-5
size: .
CDR3: CASSGTGPKETQYF

V: TRBV15
J: TRBJ2-3
size: once
CDR3: CATSTETSGGLRADTQYF

V: TRBV4-1
J: TRBJ1-1
size: .
CDR3: CASSQDRVTTFF

V: TRBV10-2
J: TRBJ1-1
size: once
CDR3: CASSDQGVTSTEAFF

V: TRBV27
J: TRBJ1-6
size: once
CDR3: CASSLSGVSYNSPLHF

V: TRBV18
J: TRBJ2-7
size: .
CDR3: CASSPDQGGRSGEQYF

V: TRBV10-3
J: TRBJ2-2
size: .
CDR3: CAISGPLQAGTGELFF

V: TRBV10-3
J: TRBJ2-2
size: .
CDR3: CAIRAGTGGLGTGELFF

V: TRBV6-1
J: TRBJ2-4
size: .
CDR3: CASYPMEAAKNIQYF

V: TRBV5-1
J: TRBJ1-3
size: .
CDR3: CASSLHRGGGNTIYF

V: TRBV7-8
J: TRBJ2-1
size: .
CDR3: CASSFTSGRADEQFF

V: TRBV6-5
J: TRBJ1-5
size: .
CDR3: CASSSGQGGNQPQHF

V: TRBV6-5
J: TRBJ1-6
size: .
CDR3: CASSYEHQSNSPLHF

V: TRBV27
J: TRBJ1-1
size: few
CDR3: CASSLSEIYTRTEAFF

V: TRBV27
J: TRBJ1-2
size: .
CDR3: CASSLNIHQGYTF

V: TRBV19
J: TRBJ2-1
size: once
CDR3: CASSIGLAAYNEQFF

V: TRBV6-1
J: TRBJ1-1
size: .
CDR3: CATGGLNTEAFF

V: TRBV10-2
J: TRBJ2-7
size: few
CDR3: CASRQDRGRGNEQYF

V: TRBV5-4
J: TRBJ2-7
size: few
CDR3: CASSYSRPTSGRKDEQYF

V: TRBV4-1
J: TRBJ1-2
size: once
CDR3: CASSQVTGGDGYTF

V: TRBV7-6
J: TRBJ2-1
size: .
CDR3: CASSPRLAGAGPYNEQFF

V: TRBV28
J: TRBJ1-2
size: .
CDR3: CASSSPGGDRGANYGYTF

V: TRBV9
J: TRBJ1-3
size: .
CDR3: CASSVAQGAGNTIYF

V: TRBV10-3
J: TRBJ2-3
size: .
CDR3: CAIKSDRGIDTQYF

V: TRBV7-2
J: TRBJ2-7
size: once
CDR3: CASSLGLATYEQYF

V: TRBV7-8
J: TRBJ2-1
size: .
CDR3: CASSLAWDSDYNEQFF

V: TRBV27
J: TRBJ1-1
size: .
CDR3: CASFFSGVNTEAFF

V: TRBV29-1
J: TRBJ1-3
size: few
CDR3: CSVVRGPGNTIYF

V: TRBV7-9
J: TRBJ2-7
size: .
CDR3: CASSSPEGRTGQYEQYF

V: TRBV4-3
J: TRBJ1-2
size: few
CDR3: CASSQSLGNNYGYTF

V: TRBV7-8
J: TRBJ2-1
size: .
CDR3: CASRGRGNEQFF

V: TRBV5-4
J: TRBJ1-4
size: .
CDR3: CASSSRPREVNEKLFF

V: TRBV18
J: TRBJ2-7
size: .
CDR3: CASSPPGTSANEQYF

V: TRBV7-8
J: TRBJ2-2
size: .
CDR3: CASRRTRTSGTFTGELFF

V: TRBV30
J: TRBJ1-5
size: once
CDR3: CASQGGYGNQPQHF

V: TRBV11-1
J: TRBJ2-7
size: .
CDR3: CASSPTGISYEQYF

V: TRBV18
J: TRBJ1-1
size: few
CDR3: CASSPDGGRTAFF

V: TRBV7-2
J: TRBJ1-5
size: .
CDR3: CASSYGPKQPQHF

V: TRBV10-3
J: TRBJ2-5
size: .
CDR3: CAIRPSGAQETQYF

V: TRBV7-2
J: TRBJ1-2
size: .
CDR3: CASSPGQFRGYTF

V: TRBV5-1
J: TRBJ2-3
size: .
CDR3: CASSLLAGTDTQYF

V: TRBV7-6
J: TRBJ1-2
size: .
CDR3: CASSLNSGSYGYTF

V: TRBV4-1
J: TRBJ2-3
size: few
CDR3: CASSQDYPTTDTQYF

V: TRBV21-1
J: TRBJ2-7
size: few
CDR3: CASSKGFLAGNYEQYF

V: TRBV4-3
J: TRBJ2-7
size: many
CDR3: CASSQDRTSGEQYF

V: TRBV25-1
J: TRBJ2-1
size: .
CDR3: CASSEGQGVNEQFF

V: TRBV11-2
J: TRBJ2-7
size: .
CDR3: CASSLDGAGGLNEQYF

V: TRBV5-5
J: TRBJ1-2
size: few
CDR3: CASRGGTETRGYGYTF

V: TRBV11-3
J: TRBJ1-2
size: .
CDR3: CASRRAYYGYTF

V: TRBV7-6
J: TRBJ1-1
size: .
CDR3: CASSFQNTFMNTEAFF

V: TRBV2
J: TRBJ1-5
size: .
CDR3: CASQDGLNQPQHF

V: TRBV28
J: TRBJ1-1
size: .
CDR3: CASRLQGPHRNTEAFF

V: TRBV5-6
J: TRBJ2-3
size: .
CDR3: CASSQGDGTDTQYF

V: TRBV6-6
J: TRBJ1-2
size: few
CDR3: CASSYMDRKAGGYTF

V: TRBV19
J: TRBJ1-2
size: .
CDR3: CASSLQGFYGYTF

V: TRBV7-2
J: TRBJ2-3
size: .
CDR3: CASSRRLAQSTDTQYF

V: TRBV18
J: TRBJ1-1
size: .
CDR3: CASSLTGTGNMMEAFF